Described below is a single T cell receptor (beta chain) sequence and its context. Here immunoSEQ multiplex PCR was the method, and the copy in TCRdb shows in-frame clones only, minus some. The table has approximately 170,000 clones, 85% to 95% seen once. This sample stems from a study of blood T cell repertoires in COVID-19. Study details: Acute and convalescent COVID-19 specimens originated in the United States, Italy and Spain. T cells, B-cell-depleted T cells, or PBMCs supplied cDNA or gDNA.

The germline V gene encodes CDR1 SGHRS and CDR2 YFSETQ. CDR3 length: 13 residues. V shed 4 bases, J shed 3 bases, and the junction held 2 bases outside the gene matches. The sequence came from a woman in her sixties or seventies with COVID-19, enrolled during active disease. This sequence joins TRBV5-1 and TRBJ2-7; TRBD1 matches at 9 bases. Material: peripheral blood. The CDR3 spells CASSRDRVYEQYF. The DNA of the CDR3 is TGCGCCAGCAGCCGGGACAGGGTCTACGAGCAGTACTTC.